This entry lists 15 T cell receptor beta chains sequenced from one sample in a study of early T cells in non-severe SARS-CoV-2 infection. TCRdb re-analysed the 5' RACE reads in MiXCR, keeping a single row per CDR3 protein. Altogether 50,000 or so distinct CDR3 sequences are present, 5.5% to 6.5% being singletons, with the ten largest covering 4.5%. Sequencing was carried out using whole blood. These receptors were obtained from an adult who was a healthcare worker with PCR-confirmed SARS-CoV-2 infection or an uninfected control (not recorded which).

The table lists this clonotype with many counts. CDR3: CASSLASGLTETQYF. In DNA form, the CDR3 reads TGCGCCAGCAGCTTGGCTTCGGGGTTAACAGAGACCCAGTACTTC. V is TRBV5-1 and J is TRBJ2-5; maybe TRBD2 (5 bases). This CDR3 has 15 residues. Germline V gene sequence: CDR1 SGHRS, CDR2 YFSETQ. V lost 0 bases, J lost 4 bases, and 13 bases lay in between.

About this clonotype itself: The CDR3 does not end in the conserved phenylalanine or tryptophan, so this is likely a read error. The chain recombines TRBV30 with TRBJ1-1, with D perhaps matching TRBD1 (5 bases). CDR3 length equals 15 residues. Germline CDR1 and CDR2: GTSNPN and SVGIG (reference sequence). The germline V and J ends were trimmed by 3 bases and 0 bases, with 14 bases remaining between them. CDR3 bases: TGTGCCTGGAGCGCCGCCGCCAGGGTGAACACTGAAGCTTTCTCT. This sequence encodes CAWSAAARVNTEAFS.

This clonotype has a count of ten or more. The V call is TRBV29-1, the J call TRBJ2-7, with a tentative D call TRBD1 (6 bases). The CDR3 is made up of 12 amino acids. Germline-derived CDR1 and CDR2 are SQVTM and ANQGSEA. V lost 7 bases to trimming and J lost 0 bases, with 10 bases between them. The DNA of the CDR3 is TGCAGCGCCGGGACAAACTCCTACGAGCAGTACTTC. It translates to CSAGTNSYEQYF.

At least ten counts were recorded for this clonotype. V and J are TRBV6-5 and TRBJ1-5; a possible D gene is TRBD1 (5 bases). The CDR3 is 14 residues long. Per germline, CDR1 MNHEY and CDR2 SVGAGI. V dropped 2 bases and J dropped 2 bases, with 7 bases sitting between them. The CDR3 loop is CASSYGGGNQPQHF. DNA of the CDR3: TGTGCCAGCAGTTACGGGGGGGGCAATCAGCCCCAGCATTTT.

The chain joins TRBV11-2 to TRBJ1-1; tentatively, D is TRBD1 (5 bases). Germline CDR1 SGHAT, CDR2 FQNNGV. V lost 5 bases and J 0 bases, leaving 25 bases between the germline ends. This CDR3 comprises 19 residues. Here the CDR3 reads CASSPPPANRDRVNTEAFF. DNA of the CDR3: TGTGCCAGCAGCCCCCCCCCCGCCAACCGGGACCGGGTGAACACTGAAGCTTTCTTT.

There are many counts of this clonotype. The rearrangement links TRBV18 to TRBJ2-7; D is possibly TRBD1 (6 bases). CDR3 length equals 14 residues. Germline V gene sequence: CDR1 KGHSH, CDR2 LQKENI. With 0 bases removed from V and 2 bases from J, the gap between germline ends came to 8 bases. CDR3: CASSPPRGTYEQYF. In DNA form, the CDR3 reads TGTGCCAGCTCACCACCGAGGGGGACCTACGAGCAGTACTTC.

The V gene is TRBV7-9, the J gene TRBJ1-1, with D perhaps TRBD1 (5 bases). Looked up from germline, CDR1 is SEHNR and CDR2 is FQNEAQ (reference sequence). The CDR3 spans 14 residues. V lost 6 bases to trimming and J lost 8 bases, with 19 bases between them. Here the CDR3 reads CASSLGTAMGEAFF. The CDR3 nucleotides read TGTGCCAGCAGTTTGGGGACTGCGATGGGGGAAGCTTTCTTT.

In this sample, this clonotype turned up many times. V and J are TRBV3-1 and TRBJ1-1, with no clear D. Trimming removed 2 bases at V and 4 bases at J, with 11 bases between. Germline CDR1 reads LGHDT; CDR2 reads YNNKEL (reference sequence). This CDR3 is 14 amino acids long. The CDR3 DNA reads TGTGCCAGCAGCCAAACCCCGGGCCTCACTGAAGCTTTCTTT. It specifies CASSQTPGLTEAFF.

This clonotype was seen at least ten times. This chain connects TRBV25-1 to TRBJ1-6; no clear D. V shed 3 bases and J shed 14 bases, with 17 bases lying between them. Germline V gene data show CDR1 as MGHDK and CDR2 as SYGVNS. CDR3 length equals 14 residues. The CDR3 DNA follows: TGTGCCAGCAGTGAGGATAAAGGTTTTAGGTCCCTCCACTTT. Its protein is CASSEDKGFRSLHF.

Many counts were recorded for this clonotype. The V and J genes are TRBV20-1 and TRBJ1-2, with D maybe TRBD1 (5 bases). The CDR3 spans 14 residues. Trimming took 0 bases from V and 3 from J, leaving 11 bases between them. Looked up from germline, CDR1 is DFQATT and CDR2 is SNEGSKA (reference sequence). CDR3 residues: CSARDRGEDYGYTF. The CDR3 DNA reads TGCAGTGCTAGAGATCGAGGGGAAGACTATGGCTACACCTTC.

The table lists this clonotype with many counts. V is TRBV5-5 and J is TRBJ2-2, with D possibly matching TRBD1 (6 bases). The germline CDR1 and CDR2 sequences are SGHKS and YYEKEE (reference sequence). The CDR3 covers 14 residues. Trimming removed 4 bases at V and 5 bases at J, with 12 bases between. CDR3 in DNA: TGTGCCAGCAGCCACGGACAGAAAACCGGGGAGCTGTTTTTT. Translating it yields CASSHGQKTGELFF.

On this clonotype itself: One base away lies a much larger clone, so this may be a sequencing read error. This chain uses TRBV7-2 with TRBJ1-3, with TRBD1 matching 7 bases. CDR3 length: 14 amino acids. Germline V gene sequence: CDR1 SGHTA, CDR2 FQGNSA. Trimming at V came to 5 bases and at J to 9 bases, leaving 10 bases not matched to a gene. DNA of the CDR3: TGTGCCAGCAGCCTCAGGGGGACAGTCTTCACCATATATTTT. It is translated as CASSLRGTVFTIYF.

As to this clonotype: Germline is not matched at one junction end, which may reflect a read error. This rearrangement joins TRBV2 to TRBJ2-7; 7 nucleotides match TRBD2. From germline, CDR1 is SNHLY and CDR2 FYNNEI. The CDR3 length is 9 residues. DNA for the CDR3: TGTGCCAGCAGGGACGCGGGGGACTTC. It translates to CASRDAGDF.

At least ten counts were recorded for this clonotype. V gene TRBV20-1 combines with J gene TRBJ2-3; 9 bases are shared with TRBD2. Trimming took 4 bases from V and 7 from J; bases not matched to a gene: 9. Germline V gives CDR1 DFQATT, CDR2 SNEGSKA (reference sequence). There are 14 residues in the CDR3. The CDR3 spells CSAIPSGGWNTQYF. In nucleotides, the CDR3 is TGCAGTGCTATCCCCAGCGGGGGGTGGAATACGCAGTATTTT.

This clonotype was picked up many times. The chain has TRBV2 and TRBJ2-6; TRBD1 aligns across 7 bases. The CDR3 totals 15 residues. V shed 5 bases and J 4 bases; nucleotides not matched to a gene: 5. In germline, CDR1 is SNHLY, CDR2 FYNNEI. DNA of the CDR3: TGTGCCAGCAGTCCTACAGGGGCGGGGGCCAACGTCCTGACTTTC. Translation gives CASSPTGAGANVLTF.